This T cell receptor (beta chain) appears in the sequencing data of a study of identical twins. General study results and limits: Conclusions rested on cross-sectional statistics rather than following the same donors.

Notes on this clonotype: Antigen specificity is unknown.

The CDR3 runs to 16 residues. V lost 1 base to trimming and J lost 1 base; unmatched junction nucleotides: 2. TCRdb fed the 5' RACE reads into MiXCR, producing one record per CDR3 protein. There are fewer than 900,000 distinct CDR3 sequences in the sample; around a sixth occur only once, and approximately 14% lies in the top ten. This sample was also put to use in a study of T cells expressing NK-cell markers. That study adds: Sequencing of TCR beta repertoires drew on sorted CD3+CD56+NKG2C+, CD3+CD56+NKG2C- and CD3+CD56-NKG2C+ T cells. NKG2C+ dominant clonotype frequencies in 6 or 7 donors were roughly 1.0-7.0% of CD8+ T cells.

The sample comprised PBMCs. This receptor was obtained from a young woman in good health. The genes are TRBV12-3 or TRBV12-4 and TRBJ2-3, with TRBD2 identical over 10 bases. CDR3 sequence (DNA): TGTGCCAGCAGTTTAGTGCTAGCGGGGGGCACAGATACGCAGTATTTT. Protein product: CASSLVLAGGTDTQYF.